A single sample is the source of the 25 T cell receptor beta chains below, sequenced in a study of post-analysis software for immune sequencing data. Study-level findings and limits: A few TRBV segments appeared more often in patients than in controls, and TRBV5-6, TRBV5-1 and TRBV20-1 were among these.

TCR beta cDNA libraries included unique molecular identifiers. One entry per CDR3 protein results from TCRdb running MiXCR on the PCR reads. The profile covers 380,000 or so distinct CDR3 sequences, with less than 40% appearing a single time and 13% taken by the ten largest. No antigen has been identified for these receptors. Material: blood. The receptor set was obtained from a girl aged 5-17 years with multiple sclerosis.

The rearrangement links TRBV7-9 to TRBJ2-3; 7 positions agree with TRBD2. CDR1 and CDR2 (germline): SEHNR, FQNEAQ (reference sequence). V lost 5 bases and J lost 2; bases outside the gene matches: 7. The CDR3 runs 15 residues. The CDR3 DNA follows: TGTGCCAGCAGCCGCGGCCTAGCGGACACAGATACGCAGTATTTT. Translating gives CASSRGLADTDTQYF.

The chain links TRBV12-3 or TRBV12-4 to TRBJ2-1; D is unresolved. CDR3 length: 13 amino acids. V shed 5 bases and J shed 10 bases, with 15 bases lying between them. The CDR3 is CASSRWRKEEQFF. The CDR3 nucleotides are TGTGCCAGCAGTAGGTGGCGGAAAGAGGAGCAGTTCTTC.

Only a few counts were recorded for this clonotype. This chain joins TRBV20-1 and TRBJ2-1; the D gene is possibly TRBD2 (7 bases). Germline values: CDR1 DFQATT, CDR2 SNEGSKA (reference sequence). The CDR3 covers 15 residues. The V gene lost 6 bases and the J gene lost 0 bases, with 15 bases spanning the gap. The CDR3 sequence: CSAPGGRSSYNEQFF. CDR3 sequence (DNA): TGCAGTGCGCCCGGGGGGCGGAGCTCCTACAATGAGCAGTTCTTC.

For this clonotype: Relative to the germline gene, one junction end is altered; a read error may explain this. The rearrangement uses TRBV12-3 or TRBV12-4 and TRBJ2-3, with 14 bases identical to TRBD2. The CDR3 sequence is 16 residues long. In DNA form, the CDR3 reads TGTGCCAGCAGTTGGGGGACTAGCGGGAGCACAGATGCGCAGTATTTT. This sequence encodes CASSWGTSGSTDAQYF.

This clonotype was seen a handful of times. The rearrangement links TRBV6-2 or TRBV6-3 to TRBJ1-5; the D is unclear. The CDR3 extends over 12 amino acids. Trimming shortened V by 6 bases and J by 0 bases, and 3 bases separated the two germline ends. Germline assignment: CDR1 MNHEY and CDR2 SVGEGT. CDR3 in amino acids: CASRDSNQPQHF. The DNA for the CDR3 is TGTGCCAGCAGGGATAGCAATCAGCCCCAGCATTTT.

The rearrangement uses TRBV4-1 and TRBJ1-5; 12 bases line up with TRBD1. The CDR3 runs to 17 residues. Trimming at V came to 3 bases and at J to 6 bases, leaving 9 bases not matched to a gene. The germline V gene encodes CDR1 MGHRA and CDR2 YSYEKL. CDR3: CASSHPGQGAQGQPQHF. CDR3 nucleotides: TGCGCCAGCAGCCACCCGGGACAGGGGGCGCAGGGTCAGCCCCAGCATTTT.

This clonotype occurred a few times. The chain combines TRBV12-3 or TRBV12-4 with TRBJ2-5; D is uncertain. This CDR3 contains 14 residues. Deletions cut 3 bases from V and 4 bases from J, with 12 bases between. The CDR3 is CASSFMGLGETQYF. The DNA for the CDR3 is TGTGCCAGCAGTTTTATGGGCCTCGGAGAGACCCAGTACTTC.

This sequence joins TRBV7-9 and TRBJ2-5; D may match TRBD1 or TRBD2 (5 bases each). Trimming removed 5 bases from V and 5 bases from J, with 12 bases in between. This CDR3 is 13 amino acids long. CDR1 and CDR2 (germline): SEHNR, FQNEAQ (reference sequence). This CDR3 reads CASSRDHGETQYF. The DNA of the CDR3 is TGTGCCAGCAGCCGGGACCACGGGGAGACCCAGTACTTC.

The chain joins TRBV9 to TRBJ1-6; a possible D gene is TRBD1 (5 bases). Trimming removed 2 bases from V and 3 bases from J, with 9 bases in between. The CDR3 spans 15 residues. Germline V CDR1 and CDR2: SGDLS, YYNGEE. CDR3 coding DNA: TGTGCCAGCAGCGTCGGGACGGACTATAATTCACCCCTCCACTTT. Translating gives CASSVGTDYNSPLHF. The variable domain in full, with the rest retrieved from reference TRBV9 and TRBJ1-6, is DSGVTQTPKHLITATGQRVTLRCSPRSGDLSVYWYQQSLDQGLQFLIQYYNGEERAKGNILERFSAQQFPDLHSELNLSSLELGDSALYFCASSVGTDYNSPLHFGNGTRLTVT.

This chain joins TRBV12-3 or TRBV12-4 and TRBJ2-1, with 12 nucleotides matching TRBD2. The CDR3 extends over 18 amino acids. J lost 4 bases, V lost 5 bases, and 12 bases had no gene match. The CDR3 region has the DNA TGTGCCAGCAGTAAACCTAGCGGGGGGGTGGGTTCATACAATGAGCAGTTCTTC. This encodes CASSKPSGGVGSYNEQFF.

The CDR3 sequence is CASSSRDPAWYNSPLHF. The CDR3 DNA is TGTGCCAGCAGCTCCCGGGACCCCGCTTGGTATAATTCACCCCTCCACTTT. J is TRBJ1-6 and V is TRBV7-9, with D perhaps matching TRBD1 (5 bases). Trimming removed 4 bases from V and 4 bases from J, with 17 bases in between. The CDR3 loop spans 17 amino acids. In germline, CDR1 is SEHNR, CDR2 FQNEAQ (reference sequence).

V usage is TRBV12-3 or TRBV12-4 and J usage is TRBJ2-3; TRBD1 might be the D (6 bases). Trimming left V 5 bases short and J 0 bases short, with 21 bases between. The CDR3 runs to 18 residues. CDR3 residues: CASSRYAGTTGSTDTQYF. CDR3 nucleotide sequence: TGTGCCAGCAGTCGATACGCCGGGACAACGGGTAGCACAGATACGCAGTATTTT.

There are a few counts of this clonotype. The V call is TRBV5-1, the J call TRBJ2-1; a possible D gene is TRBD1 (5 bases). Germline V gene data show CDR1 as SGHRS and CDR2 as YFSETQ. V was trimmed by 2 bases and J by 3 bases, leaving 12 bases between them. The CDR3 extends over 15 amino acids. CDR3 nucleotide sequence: TGCGCCAGCAGCTTTTTCGACGACAGCTACAATGAGCAGTTCTTC. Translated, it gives CASSFFDDSYNEQFF.

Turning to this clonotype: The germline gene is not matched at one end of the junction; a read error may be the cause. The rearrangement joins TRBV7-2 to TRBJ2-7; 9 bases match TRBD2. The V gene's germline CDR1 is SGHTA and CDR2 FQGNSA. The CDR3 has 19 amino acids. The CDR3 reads CASSLVGSGGPKSTYAQYF. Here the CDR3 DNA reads TGTGCCAGCAGCTTAGTGGGCAGCGGGGGGCCCAAATCTACCTACGCGCAGTACTTC.

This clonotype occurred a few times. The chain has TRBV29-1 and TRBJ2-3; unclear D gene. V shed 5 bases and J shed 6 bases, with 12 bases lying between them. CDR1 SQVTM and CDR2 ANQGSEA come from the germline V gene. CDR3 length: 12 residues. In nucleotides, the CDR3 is TGCAGCGTTAGTCCGGGCGCGGATACGCAGTATTTT. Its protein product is CSVSPGADTQYF.

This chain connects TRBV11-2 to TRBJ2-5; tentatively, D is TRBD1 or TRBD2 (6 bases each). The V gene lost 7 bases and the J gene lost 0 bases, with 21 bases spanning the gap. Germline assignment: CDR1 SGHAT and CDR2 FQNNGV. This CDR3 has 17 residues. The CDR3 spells CASTPEGGEMYQETQYF. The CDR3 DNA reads TGTGCCAGCACTCCGGAGGGGGGTGAGATGTACCAAGAGACCCAGTACTTC.

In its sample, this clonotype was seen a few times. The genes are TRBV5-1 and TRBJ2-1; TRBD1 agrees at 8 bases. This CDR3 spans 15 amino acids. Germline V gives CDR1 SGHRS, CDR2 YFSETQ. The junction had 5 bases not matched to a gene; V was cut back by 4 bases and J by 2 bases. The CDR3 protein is CASSEWTGPYNEQFF. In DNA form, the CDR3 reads TGCGCCAGCAGCGAATGGACAGGGCCCTACAATGAGCAGTTCTTC.

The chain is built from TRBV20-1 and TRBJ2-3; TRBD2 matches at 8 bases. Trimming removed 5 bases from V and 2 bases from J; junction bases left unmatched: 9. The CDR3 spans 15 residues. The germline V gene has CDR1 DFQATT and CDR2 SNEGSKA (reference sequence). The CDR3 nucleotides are TGCAGTGCTGCCCCCGGGGGGGCCAACACAGATACGCAGTATTTT. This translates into CSAAPGGANTDTQYF.

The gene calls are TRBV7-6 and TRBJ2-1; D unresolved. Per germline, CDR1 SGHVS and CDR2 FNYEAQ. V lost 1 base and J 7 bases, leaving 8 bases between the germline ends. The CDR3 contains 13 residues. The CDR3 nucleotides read TGTGCCAGCAGCTTAGATACAATGAATGAGCAGTTCTTC. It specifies CASSLDTMNEQFF.

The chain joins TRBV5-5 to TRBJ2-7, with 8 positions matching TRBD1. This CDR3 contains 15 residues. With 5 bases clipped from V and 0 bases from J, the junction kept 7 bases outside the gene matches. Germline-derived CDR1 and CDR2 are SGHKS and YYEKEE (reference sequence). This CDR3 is CASRPPGTGSYEQYF. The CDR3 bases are TGTGCCAGCAGACCACCCGGGACAGGCTCCTACGAGCAGTACTTC. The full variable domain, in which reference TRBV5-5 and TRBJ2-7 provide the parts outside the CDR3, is DAGVTQSPTHLIKTRGQQVTLRCSPISGHKSVSWYQQVLGQGPQFIFQYYEKEERGRGNFPDRFSARQFPNYSSELNVNALLLGDSALYLCASRPPGTGSYEQYFGPGTRLTVT.

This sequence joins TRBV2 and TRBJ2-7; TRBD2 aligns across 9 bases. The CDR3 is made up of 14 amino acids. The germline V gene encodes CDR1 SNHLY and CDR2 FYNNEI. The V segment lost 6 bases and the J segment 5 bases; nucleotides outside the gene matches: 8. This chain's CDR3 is CASRSSGVSNEQYF. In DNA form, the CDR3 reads TGTGCCAGCAGGTCTAGCGGGGTCTCAAACGAGCAGTACTTC.

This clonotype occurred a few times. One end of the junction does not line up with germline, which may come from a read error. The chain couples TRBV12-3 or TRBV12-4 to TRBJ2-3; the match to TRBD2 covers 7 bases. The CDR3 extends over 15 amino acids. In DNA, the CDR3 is TGTGCCAGCAGTTTAGTGAGAGGGACTACAGGTACGCAGTATTTT. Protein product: CASSLVRGTTGTQYF.

CDR3 amino acids: CASSLTPTSGTEAFF. The CDR3 nucleotides read TGTGCCAGCAGCTTAACCCCGACAAGTGGCACTGAAGCTTTCTTT. The genes are TRBV7-3 and TRBJ1-1; D is unresolved. This CDR3 region has 15 residues. Germline V gives CDR1 SGHTA, CDR2 FQGTGA. V was pared by 0 bases and J by 4 bases, with 12 bases between.

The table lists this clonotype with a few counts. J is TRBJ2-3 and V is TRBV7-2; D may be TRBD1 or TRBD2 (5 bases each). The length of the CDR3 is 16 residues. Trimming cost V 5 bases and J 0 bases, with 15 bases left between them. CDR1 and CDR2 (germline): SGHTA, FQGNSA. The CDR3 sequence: CASSRDGGLSTDTQYF. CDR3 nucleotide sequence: TGTGCCAGCAGCCGGGACGGCGGGTTAAGCACAGATACGCAGTATTTT.

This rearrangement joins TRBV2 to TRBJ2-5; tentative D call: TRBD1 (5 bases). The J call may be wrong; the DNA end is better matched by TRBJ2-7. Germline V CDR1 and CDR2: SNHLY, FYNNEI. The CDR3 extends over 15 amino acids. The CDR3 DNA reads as TGTGCCAGCAGTGAAGGGGCAGGGATTAGCTACGAGCAGTACTTC. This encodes CASSEGAGISYEQYF.